The present T cell receptor beta chain was sequenced within a study of T cells in localized non-small cell lung cancer. Repertoires were generated with immunoSEQ multiplex PCR, while TCRdb's copy carries only in-frame clones and drops some. The sample holds about 23,000 clones, 85% to 90% seen once. Germline CDR1 and CDR2: SNHLY and FYNNEI. V shed 7 bases and J 6 bases; nucleotides not matched to a gene: 11. The CDR3 runs 14 residues. This chain joins TRBV2 and TRBJ2-7; TRBD1 aligns across 8 bases. The TCR sequence derives from a male donor aged 60 or over with stage I lung adenocarcinoma. The sample consisted of peripheral blood, taken before any cancer treatment. The CDR3 coding sequence is TGTGCCAGCACCTTAGACAGGGGTCTAGGCGAGCAGTACTTC. Its protein is CASTLDRGLGEQYF.